Shown below are 9 T cell receptor beta chains from a single sample sequenced in a study of early T cells in non-severe SARS-CoV-2 infection (dated by TCRdb to the early 2020s). Receptors were amplified or captured by 5' RACE. The instrument given in TCRdb is NextSeq 500. In TCRdb, the public reads were trimmed at Q25 with fastp and aligned with MiXCR, with productive beta chains retained. Rows matching on CDR3 protein sequence are summarized as one entry with the most common DNA and genes. Across this sample there are tens of thousands of distinct CDR3 sequences, with roughly 4.5% seen only once. Together, the top ten hold 9% to 12% of the sample. Sequenced: whole blood. The receptors were gathered from an adult who was a healthcare worker with PCR-confirmed SARS-CoV-2 infection or an uninfected control (not recorded which).

This clonotype was seen at least ten times. V is TRBV5-1 and J is TRBJ1-2; D unresolved. Germline CDR1 SGHRS, CDR2 YFSETQ. Trimming shortened V by 2 bases and J by 6 bases, and 17 bases separated the two germline ends. CDR3 length equals 15 residues. The CDR3 DNA is TGCGCCAGCAGCTTAACCACTGGCGGGCTTGATGGCTACACCTTC. It codes for CASSLTTGGLDGYTF.

This clonotype was seen a few times. The chain carries TRBV20-1 and TRBJ2-5; perhaps TRBD1 as D (6 bases). This CDR3 is 13 amino acids long. Trimming cost V 6 bases and J 4 bases, with 15 bases left between them. From germline, CDR1 is DFQATT and CDR2 SNEGSKA (reference sequence). CDR3 nucleotides: TGCAGTGCGGGCGGAGCGACAGGAGAGACCCAGTACTTC. The encoded protein is CSAGGATGETQYF.

This clonotype was seen at least ten times. The chain recombines TRBV6-2 or TRBV6-3 with TRBJ2-7, with no clear D. Germline CDR1 reads MNHEY; CDR2 reads SVGEGT. This CDR3 has 13 residues. V was shortened by 2 bases and J by 3 bases, with 8 bases between the two germline ends. DNA of the CDR3: TGTGCCAGCAGTTACGAAAAGGTCTACGAGCAGTACTTC. Translated: CASSYEKVYEQYF.

This clonotype was counted many times. This chain links TRBV5-6 with TRBJ1-2; D is perhaps TRBD1 (6 bases). CDR3 length equals 14 residues. CDR1 SGHDT and CDR2 YYEEEE come from the germline V gene. Trimming cost V 0 bases and J 2 bases, with 8 bases left between them. CDR3 amino acids: CASSLGQVNYGYTF. In DNA form, the CDR3 reads TGTGCCAGCAGCTTGGGACAGGTGAACTATGGCTACACCTTC.

This clonotype was counted at least ten times. This chain links TRBV7-6 with TRBJ2-7; 10 bases are shared with TRBD2. CDR1 is SGHVS, CDR2 FNYEAQ, per germline. CDR3 length equals 15 residues. V was pared by 0 bases and J by 6 bases, with 5 bases of the junction left unmatched. CDR3 in amino acids: CASSLAAGGPIEQYF. In DNA, the CDR3 is TGTGCCAGCAGCTTAGCAGCGGGAGGGCCAATCGAGCAGTACTTC.

This clonotype was observed a handful of times. J is TRBJ2-1 and V is TRBV10-1; no definite D call. The germline V gene has CDR1 WNHNN and CDR2 SYGVQD (reference sequence). The CDR3 extends over 14 amino acids. V lost 6 bases and J lost 2, with 11 bases in between. This CDR3 is CASRTSEPYNEQFF. The CDR3 region has the DNA TGCGCCAGCAGAACCTCGGAGCCCTACAATGAGCAGTTCTTC.

Ten or more counts support this clonotype. V and J are TRBV5-1 and TRBJ2-1; D may be TRBD2 (6 bases). The CDR3 contains 16 residues. Germline CDR1 SGHRS, CDR2 YFSETQ. V dropped 2 bases and J dropped 6 bases, with 18 bases sitting between them. This chain's CDR3 is CASSFWALRRGNEQFF. CDR3 nucleotides: TGCGCCAGCAGCTTCTGGGCCTTAAGGCGGGGCAATGAGCAGTTCTTC.

This clonotype has only a few counts. This sequence joins TRBV3-1 and TRBJ2-1, with D possibly being TRBD2 (6 bases). The CDR3 runs to 17 residues. Between the trimmed V and J ends, which lost 0 bases and 7 bases, there was a span of 19 bases. CDR1 LGHDT and CDR2 YNNKEL come from the germline V gene (reference sequence). The CDR3 bases are TGTGCCAGCAGCCAAGATCTAACGGGGGAGGTCTTTAATGAGCAGTTCTTC. Translated, it gives CASSQDLTGEVFNEQFF.

This clonotype turned up a few times. The chain has TRBV7-6 and TRBJ2-5; TRBD1 matches 8 bases. In germline, CDR1 is SGHVS, CDR2 FNYEAQ. The CDR3 is 17 amino acids. V gave up 1 base and J gave up 5 bases; unmatched junction bases: 12. In DNA, the CDR3 is TGTGCCAGCAGCTTAGTAGGTCGGGGCAGGGGGCAGGAGACCCAGTACTTC. It codes for CASSLVGRGRGQETQYF.